One and the same sample provided the 27 T cell receptor beta chains below, sequenced in a study of esophageal squamous cell carcinoma under preoperative chemotherapy. Specified time point: before preoperative PTX-NDP chemotherapy. MiXCR, applied by TCRdb to the PCR reads, yields one record per CDR3 protein. This repertoire shows roughly 32,000 distinct CDR3 sequences, roughly 50% found once; its top ten account for 10% to 15%. The specimen was obtained from a patient given preoperative chemotherapy. The receptors here all came from a human donor with esophageal squamous cell carcinoma. The donor label of this sample is uncertain.

In this sample, this clonotype turned up a few times. The J gene is TRBJ2-2, the V gene TRBV12-3 or TRBV12-4; maybe TRBD2 (5 bases). The J call may be mistaken, given a closer DNA end match to TRBJ2-3. The CDR3 sequence is 13 residues long. This CDR3 is CASSLESTGAQYF. The CDR3 DNA follows: TGTGCCAGCAGTTTAGAGAGCACCGGGGCGCAGTATTTT.

In the case of this clonotype: Germline and junction disagree at one end, which may indicate a read error. The CDR3 bases are TGTGCCAGCAGCTTAGGGAGACTAGCGGGATCCACTCCCACAGATATTCAGTATTTC. The encoded protein is CASSLGRLAGSTPTDIQYF. The V call is TRBV7-9, the J call TRBJ2-4; the match to TRBD2 covers 11 bases. The CDR3 loop spans 19 amino acids. Germline CDR1 is SEHNR and CDR2 is FQNEAQ (reference sequence). The full variable domain, with the rest looked up from reference TRBV7-9 and TRBJ2-4, is DTGVSQNPRHKITKRGQNVTFRCDPISEHNRLYWYRQTLGQGPEFLTYFQNEAQLEKSRLLSDRFSAERPKGSFSTLEIQRTEQGDSAMYLCASSLGRLAGSTPTDIQYFGAGTRLSVL.

This clonotype ranks as medium-sized. A much larger clone lies one base from this, so it may be a read error. The chain carries TRBV7-7 and TRBJ2-5; 8 bases align to TRBD2. This CDR3 is 16 amino acids long. CDR1 and CDR2 from the germline V gene are SSHAT and FNYEAQ (reference sequence). The CDR3 loop is CASSLALPGGPSEQYF. In nucleotides, the CDR3 is TGTGCTAGCAGCTTAGCGTTGCCGGGAGGGCCCAGTGAGCAGTACTTC.

The rearrangement joins TRBV7-3 to TRBJ2-4; D is tentatively TRBD1 or TRBD2 (6 bases each). Germline loops: CDR1 SGHTA, CDR2 FQGTGA. There are 17 residues in the CDR3. V was pared by 4 bases and J by 5 bases, with 21 bases between. The CDR3 DNA sequence: TGTGCCAGCAGCTCGATACCCGGGGGCGGGAACCAAAACATTCAGTACTTC. The encoded protein is CASSSIPGGGNQNIQYF.

The genes are TRBV7-2 and TRBJ2-5; D is perhaps TRBD2 (5 bases). With the DNA end fitting TRBJ2-7 better, the J assignment may be wrong. This CDR3 spans 13 amino acids. The V gene's germline CDR1 is SGHTA and CDR2 FQGNSA. Here the CDR3 reads CASSGAGTYEQYF. As DNA, the CDR3 is TGTGCCAGCAGCGGCGCGGGCACCTACGAGCAGTACTTC.

The chain employs TRBV7-7 and TRBJ2-5, with a possible D match to TRBD1 (6 bases). V was cut by 4 bases and J by 1 base, with 16 bases left in between. CDR3 size: 16 residues. Germline V CDR1 and CDR2: SSHAT, FNYEAQ (reference sequence). The CDR3 nucleotides read TGTGCCAGCAGCTCACAACAGGGAGACTCCCAAGAGACCCAGTACTTC. Translating gives CASSSQQGDSQETQYF.

This clonotype has more than one count but fewer than ten. The chain couples TRBV7-9 to TRBJ2-2; 8 bases fit TRBD1. This CDR3 region has 15 residues. V was pared by 6 bases and J by 7 bases, with 10 bases of the junction left unmatched. Germline V gives CDR1 SEHNR, CDR2 FQNEAQ (reference sequence). This CDR3 is CASSRTGIGIGELFF. DNA of the CDR3: TGTGCCAGCAGTCGGACAGGGATCGGTATCGGGGAGCTGTTTTTT.

This chain connects TRBV7-2 to TRBJ2-4; D possibly uses TRBD1 or TRBD2 (6 bases each). The J call may not be correct, given that the DNA end is closer to TRBJ2-5. The CDR3 has 16 residues. CDR1 is SGHTA and CDR2 is FQGNSA in the germline V gene. The CDR3 nucleotides are TGTGCCAGCACCGGGGTCCGGGGGCGAAACCAAGAGACCCAGTACTTC. Translating it yields CASTGVRGRNQETQYF.

Regarding this clonotype: One junction end disagrees with the germline gene, perhaps due to a read error. V and J are TRBV7-9 and TRBJ2-2; no clear D gene. This CDR3 contains 15 residues. Germline lookup yields CDR1 SEHNR and CDR2 FQNEAQ (reference sequence). CDR3 in amino acids: CARGLRPANTEELYF. The CDR3 region has the DNA TGTGCCAGGGGCCTAAGGCCGGCGAACACCGAGGAGCTGTATTTT.

The rearrangement links TRBV7-2 to TRBJ2-2; D is perhaps TRBD2 (6 bases). This CDR3 contains 13 residues. The V gene's germline CDR1 is SGHTA and CDR2 FQGNSA. The V and J ends lost 4 bases and 15 bases respectively, with 18 bases between them. This CDR3 reads CASSSNPGRLVFF. The CDR3 DNA sequence: TGTGCCAGCAGCTCGAACCCGGGGAGGTTGGTGTTTTTT.

This clonotype occurred a few times. The chain joins TRBV10-3 to TRBJ2-1; 8 nucleotides agree with TRBD1. CDR1 is ENHRY, CDR2 SYGVKD, per germline. This CDR3 spans 13 amino acids. The J segment lost 10 bases and the V segment lost 4 bases, leaving 6 bases of the junction unmatched. CDR3 coding DNA: TGTGCCATCAGTGGCGACAGGGGCTACGAGCAGTTCTTC. Protein product: CAISGDRGYEQFF.

The chain has TRBV7-9 and TRBJ2-2; D possibly corresponds to TRBD2 (5 bases). CDR1 SEHNR and CDR2 FQNEAQ come from the germline V gene (reference sequence). Trimming took off 4 bases at V and 5 bases at J, with 8 bases between the two ends. The CDR3 covers 13 residues. CDR3 in amino acids: CASSSSGTGELFF. DNA of the CDR3: TGTGCCAGCAGCTCTTCGGGGACCGGGGAGCTGTTTTTT.

A word on this clonotype: One end of the junction varies from germline; a read error may be responsible. The CDR3 DNA reads TGTGCCAGCAGCTATGCGGGGCGCGGGGGCGGTGACCAAGAGACTCAGTACTTC. It translates to CASSYAGRGGGDQETQYF. The chain couples TRBV7-2 to TRBJ2-5; perhaps TRBD2 as D (7 bases). CDR1 and CDR2 (germline): SGHTA, FQGNSA. The CDR3 totals 18 residues.

J is TRBJ1-3 and V is TRBV25-1; TRBD1 matches 7 bases. This CDR3 has 13 residues. The germline CDR1 and CDR2 sequences are MGHDK and SYGVNS. V trimming: 7 bases; J trimming: 2 bases; junction bases outside the gene matches: 2. The CDR3 coding sequence is TGTGCCAGCAAGGGGGCCGCTGGAAACACCATATATTTT. Residues: CASKGAAGNTIYF.

Only a few counts were recorded for this clonotype. The V call is TRBV12-5, the J call TRBJ2-5, with TRBD2 as a possible D gene (6 bases). V was pared by 5 bases and J by 5 bases, with 15 bases between. The CDR3 consists of 14 residues. CDR1 is LGHNT, CDR2 FRNRAP, per germline. The CDR3 coding sequence is TGTGCTAGTGGTGGACCGGGGGTGGGCGAGACCCAGTACTTC. Translating it yields CASGGPGVGETQYF.

This clonotype was counted many times. The gene calls are TRBV6-1 and TRBJ2-6; D ambiguous. This CDR3 has 16 amino acids. V lost 4 bases and J lost 0, with 10 bases in between. The germline CDR1 and CDR2 sequences are MNHNS and SASEGT. The CDR3 bases are TGTGCCAGCAGTGGACGACGGTCCTCTGGGGCCAACGTCCTGACTTTC. Translated, it gives CASSGRRSSGANVLTF.

As regards this clonotype: The junction departs from the called germline gene at one end, perhaps through a read error. V is TRBV7-2 and J is TRBJ2-5; 8 nucleotides align to TRBD2. The germline gives CDR1 SGHTA, CDR2 FQGNSA. There are 14 residues in the CDR3. CDR3 DNA sequence: TGTGCGGGGAGCGGGGGCCGTGGCAAAGAGACCCAGTATTTC. Translation: CAGSGGRGKETQYF.

The CDR3 loop reads CAGTPRPGSQYF. CDR3 DNA sequence: TGTGCCGGCACCCCTCGACCCGGGAGCCAGTATTTT. The chain uses TRBV12-3 or TRBV12-4 and TRBJ2-3; D is possibly TRBD2 (6 bases). The ends were cut back, 11 bases at V and 12 bases at J, with 21 bases in the middle. This CDR3 has 12 amino acids.

Regarding this clonotype: Compared with germline, one end of the junction differs, possibly owing to a read error. The chain couples TRBV7-2 to TRBJ2-3, with D perhaps TRBD2 (7 bases). This CDR3 has 16 residues. Germline assignment: CDR1 SGHTA and CDR2 FQGNSA. For the CDR3, the DNA is TGTGCCAGCAGCCCACACGGGGGGCGAGGCCCAGATACCCAGTATTTT. Translated: CASSPHGGRGPDTQYF.

This sequence joins TRBV27 and TRBJ2-3, with no clear D. Germline loops: CDR1 MNHEY, CDR2 SMNVEV (reference sequence). The CDR3 loop spans 13 amino acids. The ends were cut back, 8 bases at V and 4 bases at J, with 13 bases in the middle. For the CDR3, the DNA is TGTGCCAGCGGGCTCCGAGCAGCAGATACGCAGTATTTT. It encodes CASGLRAADTQYF.

This clonotype has just a few counts. The chain combines TRBV27 with TRBJ2-1; D gene uncertain. Germline V gives CDR1 MNHEY, CDR2 SMNVEV (reference sequence). The CDR3 extends over 11 amino acids. Trimming took off 7 bases at V and 13 bases at J, with 14 bases between the two ends. CDR3 DNA: TGTGCCAGCAAAGGCGGTGAGACCCAGTTCTTC. This translates into CASKGGETQFF.

In its sample, this clonotype was seen once. The V gene is TRBV20-1, the J gene TRBJ2-1, with D uncertain. Trimming left V 0 bases short and J 8 bases short, with 17 bases between. Germline V gene lookup returns CDR1 DFQATT and CDR2 SNEGSKA (reference sequence). CDR3 length equals 15 residues. CDR3 amino acids: CSARDPQILDHEQFF. The CDR3 DNA is TGCAGTGCTAGAGATCCCCAGATCCTAGATCATGAGCAGTTCTTC.

The V gene is TRBV7-9, the J gene TRBJ1-2; 7 positions agree with TRBD1. CDR1 and CDR2 from the germline V gene are SEHNR and FQNEAQ (reference sequence). The CDR3 extends over 14 amino acids. Trimming removed 3 bases from V and 6 bases from J; junction bases left unmatched: 7. The CDR3 bases are TGTGCCAGCAGCTTCTCGAGGGGGCTGGATGGCTACACCTTC. It is translated as CASSFSRGLDGYTF.

This clonotype showed up just a few times. The rearrangement uses TRBV7-9 and TRBJ2-3; the match to TRBD1 covers 7 bases. The CDR3 is made up of 18 amino acids. The germline V gene encodes CDR1 SEHNR and CDR2 FQNEAQ (reference sequence). Losses at the gene ends were 5 bases for V and 2 bases for J; bases not matched to a gene: 16. CDR3 DNA sequence: TGTGCCAGCAGCCTATTGTTAATACAGGGGACCCCCACAGATACGCAGTATTTT. It yields the protein CASSLLLIQGTPTDTQYF.

This sequence joins TRBV12-3 or TRBV12-4 and TRBJ2-1; D gene unclear. CDR3 length: 14 residues. Between the trimmed V and J ends, which lost 11 bases and 13 bases, there was a span of 27 bases. CDR3 DNA sequence: TGTGCCTGGACCTCCCGCGGTGCCAAAGAGATCCAGTTCTTC. Translation gives CAWTSRGAKEIQFF.

There are many counts of this clonotype. V and J are TRBV7-9 and TRBJ2-5, with TRBD1 as a possible D gene (6 bases). The J call is in doubt because the DNA end fits TRBJ2-7 better. The germline V gene encodes CDR1 SEHNR and CDR2 FQNEAQ (reference sequence). The CDR3 spans 15 residues. The CDR3 protein is CASSIYREVSYEQYF. In DNA, the CDR3 is TGTGCCAGCAGCATTTACAGGGAAGTATCCTACGAGCAGTACTTC.

The genes are TRBV7-9 and TRBJ2-5, with a tentative D call TRBD2 (6 bases). The DNA matches TRBJ2-1 better at its end, which makes the J call doubtful. Germline loops: CDR1 SEHNR, CDR2 FQNEAQ (reference sequence). The CDR3 totals 15 residues. CDR3 coding DNA: TGTGCCAGCAGCTTAAGCCTTGCGGGACGAGAGACCCAGTTCTTC. Protein: CASSLSLAGRETQFF.